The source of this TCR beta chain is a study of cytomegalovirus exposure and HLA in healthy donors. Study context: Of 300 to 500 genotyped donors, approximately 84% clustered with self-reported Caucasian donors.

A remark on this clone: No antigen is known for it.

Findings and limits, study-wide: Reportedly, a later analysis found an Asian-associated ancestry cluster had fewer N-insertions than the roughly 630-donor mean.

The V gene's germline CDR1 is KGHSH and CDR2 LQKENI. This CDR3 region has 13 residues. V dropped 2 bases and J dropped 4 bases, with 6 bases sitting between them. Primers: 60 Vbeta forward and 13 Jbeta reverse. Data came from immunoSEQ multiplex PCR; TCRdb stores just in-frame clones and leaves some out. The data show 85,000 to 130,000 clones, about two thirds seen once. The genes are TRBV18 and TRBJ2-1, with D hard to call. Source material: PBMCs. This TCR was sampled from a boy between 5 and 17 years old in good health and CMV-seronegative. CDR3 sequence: CASSPSTYNEQFF. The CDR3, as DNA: TGTGCCAGCTCACCATCGACTTACAATGAGCAGTTCTTC.